These 12 T cell receptor beta chains were all obtained from the same sample, sequenced in a study of blood T cell repertoires in COVID-19. Produced via immunoSEQ multiplex PCR; TCRdb's table is partial and in-frame only. The table includes 300,000 or so clones, around 86% detected once. The specimen was peripheral blood. These receptors originate from a woman aged 50 to 65 with acute or convalescent COVID-19.

In this sample, this clone turned up a few times. The rearrangement links TRBV6-4 to TRBJ2-2; 8 bases line up with TRBD1. There are 16 residues in the CDR3. The ends lost 4 bases at V and 6 bases at J; junction bases unmatched: 10. In germline, CDR1 is MRHNA, CDR2 SNTAGT. Here the CDR3 DNA reads TGTGCCAGCAGTGGAGGACAGGGTTTGGGATCCGGGGAGCTGTTTTTT. Residues: CASSGGQGLGSGELFF.

The chain joins TRBV6-1 to TRBJ2-7; 8 bases are shared with TRBD1. Germline loops: CDR1 MNHNS, CDR2 SASEGT. Trimming took 0 bases from V and 0 from J; bases not matched to a gene: 4. The CDR3 consists of 16 residues. DNA for the CDR3: TGTGCCAGCAGTGAAGCCCCGACAGGGGCCTCCTACGAGCAGTACTTC. It translates to CASSEAPTGASYEQYF.

J is TRBJ1-2 and V is TRBV9, with 8 positions matching TRBD1. This CDR3 is built from 15 residues. J was trimmed by 5 bases and V by 4 bases; bases with no gene match: 10. CDR1 is SGDLS and CDR2 is YYNGEE in the germline V gene. CDR3 in DNA: TGTGCCAGCAGCCGCAACGGACAGGGCAGTTATGGCTACACCTTC. It encodes CASSRNGQGSYGYTF.

The chain has TRBV19 and TRBJ1-5, with D unclear. Germline V CDR1 and CDR2: LNHDA, SQIVND (reference sequence). The ends were cut back, 7 bases at V and 0 bases at J, with 7 bases in the middle. The CDR3 consists of 13 residues. CDR3 region: CASTGYSNQPQHF. CDR3 nucleotide sequence: TGTGCCAGTACAGGTTATAGCAATCAGCCCCAGCATTTT. Filled out from reference TRBV19 and TRBJ1-5, the complete variable domain reads DGGITQSPKYLFRKEGQNVTLSCEQNLNHDAMYWYRQDPGQGLRLIYYSQIVNDFQKGDIAEGYSVSREKKESFPLTVTSAQKNPTAFYLCASTGYSNQPQHFGDGTRLSIL.

The chain has TRBV5-1 and TRBJ2-5; 8 bases align to TRBD1. Trimming took 4 bases from V and 0 from J; bases not matched to a gene: 5. Germline values: CDR1 SGHRS, CDR2 YFSETQ. The CDR3 runs to 15 residues. The DNA for the CDR3 is TGCGCCAGCAGCCCCGGACAGGGCAACCAAGAGACCCAGTACTTC. Translation gives CASSPGQGNQETQYF.

CDR3 coding DNA: TGTGCCAGTAGCACAGGGGCTAATTACAACACTGAAGCTTTCTTT. This translates into CASSTGANYNTEAFF. The V and J genes are TRBV19 and TRBJ1-1; 7 positions agree with TRBD1. J gave up 2 bases and V 6 bases, and 9 bases lay outside the gene matches. The CDR3 is 15 residues long. The V gene's germline CDR1 is LNHDA and CDR2 SQIVND (reference sequence).

V and J are TRBV19 and TRBJ2-2; 8 bases map to TRBD1. Germline CDR1 and CDR2: LNHDA and SQIVND (reference sequence). The ends lost 7 bases at V and 4 bases at J; junction bases unmatched: 14. The CDR3 runs to 17 residues. CDR3 residues: CASTRTGKRDGTGELFF. The CDR3 nucleotides read TGTGCCAGTACCCGGACAGGGAAGAGGGATGGCACCGGGGAGCTGTTTTTT.

V usage is TRBV10-3 and J usage is TRBJ2-3; the match to TRBD2 covers 12 bases. Per germline, CDR1 ENHRY and CDR2 SYGVKD. J gave up 2 bases and V 6 bases, and 6 bases lay outside the gene matches. The CDR3 is made up of 16 amino acids. The CDR3 protein is CAIRGGLAGITDTQYF. The CDR3 nucleotides are TGTGCCATCAGGGGCGGACTAGCGGGAATCACAGATACGCAGTATTTT.

The genes are TRBV11-2 and TRBJ1-3, with D perhaps TRBD1 (6 bases). CDR3 length: 16 amino acids. The V gene's germline CDR1 is SGHAT and CDR2 FQNNGV. V gave up 3 bases and J gave up 0 bases, with 12 bases separating them. The chain's CDR3 is CASSFTTGLSGNTIYF. CDR3 DNA: TGTGCCAGCAGCTTTACGACAGGCCTCTCTGGAAACACCATATATTTT.

The chain recombines TRBV7-9 with TRBJ2-5, with D perhaps TRBD1 (6 bases). Germline CDR1 reads SEHNR; CDR2 reads FQNEAQ (reference sequence). The CDR3 has 13 amino acids. Trimming cost V 1 base and J 6 bases, with 9 bases left between them. Here the CDR3 reads CASSLDTGKTQYF. The CDR3 region has the DNA TGTGCCAGCAGCTTAGATACAGGGAAGACCCAGTACTTC.

V usage is TRBV6-6 and J usage is TRBJ2-6; TRBD1 aligns across 7 bases. Losses at the gene ends were 5 bases for V and 0 bases for J; bases not matched to a gene: 7. Germline CDR1 reads MNHNY; CDR2 reads SVGAGI (reference sequence). The CDR3 consists of 17 residues. The CDR3: CASSPRTGGSGANVLTF. In DNA, the CDR3 is TGTGCCAGCAGTCCCCGGACAGGAGGCTCTGGGGCCAACGTCCTGACTTTC.

J is TRBJ2-5 and V is TRBV9; no definite D call. The ends were cut back, 0 bases at V and 2 bases at J, with 11 bases in the middle. In germline, CDR1 is SGDLS, CDR2 YYNGEE. CDR3 length: 15 residues. The CDR3 nucleotides read TGTGCCAGCAGCGTAGGTCGGAAGACTCAAGAGACCCAGTACTTC. Translation gives CASSVGRKTQETQYF. Looking up the rest from reference TRBV9 and TRBJ2-5 gives the full variable domain: DSGVTQTPKHLITATGQRVTLRCSPRSGDLSVYWYQQSLDQGLQFLIQYYNGEERAKGNILERFSAQQFPDLHSELNLSSLELGDSALYFCASSVGRKTQETQYFGPGTRLLVL.